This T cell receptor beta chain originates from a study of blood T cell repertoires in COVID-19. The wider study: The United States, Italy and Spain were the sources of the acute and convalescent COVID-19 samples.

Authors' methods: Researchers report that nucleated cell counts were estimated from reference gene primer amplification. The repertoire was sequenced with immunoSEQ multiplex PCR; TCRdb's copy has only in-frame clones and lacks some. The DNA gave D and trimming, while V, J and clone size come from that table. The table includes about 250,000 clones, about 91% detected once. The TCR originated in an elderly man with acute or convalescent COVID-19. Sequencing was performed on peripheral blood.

CDR3: CASTPGTSGRNEQYF. The CDR3, as DNA: TGTGCCAGCACCCCAGGGACTAGCGGGAGGAACGAGCAGTACTTC. V gene TRBV5-4 combines with J gene TRBJ2-7, with 15 positions matching TRBD2. Trimming at V came to 6 bases and at J to 5 bases, leaving 6 bases not matched to a gene. The CDR3 runs to 15 residues. CDR1 and CDR2 (germline): SGHNT, YYREEE (reference sequence).